The 30 T cell receptor beta chains given below trace back to one sample, sequenced in a study of T cell responses to AZD1222 COVID-19 vaccine. The data were produced by immunoSEQ multiplex PCR, yet TCRdb's version contains in-frame clones alone and is incomplete. The data show over 80,000 clones, around 91% seen once. This sample comprised peripheral blood, obtained on day 0 of AZD1222 vaccination. These receptors were taken from an adult in good health.

The chain recombines TRBV30 with TRBJ2-1, with TRBD1 identical over 8 bases. J gave up 4 bases and V 2 bases, and 7 bases lay outside the gene matches. Per the germline V gene, CDR1 is GTSNPN and CDR2 is SVGIG (reference sequence). This CDR3 has 15 residues. CDR3 protein: CAWSPPGQVYNEQFF. In nucleotides, the CDR3 is TGTGCCTGGAGTCCACCGGGACAGGTATACAATGAGCAGTTCTTC.

V and J are TRBV18 and TRBJ2-7; TRBD2 might be the D (6 bases). CDR3 size: 12 residues. Germline assignment: CDR1 KGHSH and CDR2 LQKENI. V shed 2 bases and J shed 7 bases, with 9 bases lying between them. This CDR3 is CASSPGGEEQYF. CDR3 nucleotides: TGTGCCAGCTCACCAGGCGGGGAAGAGCAGTACTTC.

The genes are TRBV7-2 and TRBJ1-1; D uncertain. Trimming removed 3 bases from V and 1 base from J, with 6 bases in between. From germline, CDR1 is SGHTA and CDR2 FQGNSA. This CDR3 is built from 13 residues. CDR3 protein: CASSFNGNTEAFF. In DNA form, the CDR3 reads TGTGCCAGCAGCTTCAATGGGAACACTGAAGCTTTCTTT. The entire variable domain, with the rest obtained from reference TRBV7-2 and TRBJ1-1, is as follows: GAGVSQSPSNKVTEKGKDVELRCDPISGHTALYWYRQSLGQGLEFLIYFQGNSAPDKSGLPSDRFSAERTGGSVSTLTIQRTQQEDSAVYLCASSFNGNTEAFFGQGTRLTVV.

The gene calls are TRBV28 and TRBJ1-2; a weak D match, TRBD1 (5 bases). The germline gives CDR1 MDHEN, CDR2 SYDVKM. The CDR3 is made up of 17 amino acids. Trimming took off 1 base at V and 4 bases at J, with 19 bases between the two ends. The CDR3 DNA reads TGTGCCAGCAGTTTATTTAGTCGGGGCCTGATTTTCTATGGCTACACCTTC. Amino acid sequence: CASSLFSRGLIFYGYTF.

This chain joins TRBV3-1 (or the pseudogene TRBV3-2) and TRBJ1-6; D remains unclear. In germline, CDR1 is LGHDT, CDR2 YNNKEL (reference sequence). The CDR3 consists of 15 residues. V was clipped by 0 bases and J by 8 bases, with 11 bases between them. The CDR3 here is CASSQEGRPDSPLHF. CDR3 sequence (DNA): TGTGCCAGCAGCCAAGAGGGCCGGCCCGATTCACCCCTCCACTTT.

This clone was recorded once. The chain employs TRBV6-5 and TRBJ2-5, with D maybe TRBD2 (6 bases). Germline V gives CDR1 MNHEY, CDR2 SVGAGI. This CDR3 is 14 amino acids long. V gave up 4 bases and J gave up 5 bases, with 14 bases separating them. This CDR3 reads CASSLTSSLETQYF. In nucleotides, the CDR3 is TGTGCCAGCAGTTTGACTAGTAGTTTGGAGACCCAGTACTTC.

This chain joins TRBV7-2 and TRBJ1-2; a weak D match, TRBD1 (5 bases). V was cut by 1 base and J by 8 bases, with 17 bases left in between. The CDR3 has 15 amino acids. Germline loops: CDR1 SGHTA, CDR2 FQGNSA. The CDR3 loop is CASSLGGASGEGYTF. DNA for the CDR3: TGTGCCAGCAGCTTAGGCGGGGCCTCAGGAGAAGGCTACACCTTC.

V is TRBV18 and J is TRBJ1-2; 11 bases are shared with TRBD1. V lost 0 bases to trimming and J lost 8 bases; unmatched junction nucleotides: 8. Germline V gene lookup returns CDR1 KGHSH and CDR2 LQKENI. The CDR3 is 16 amino acids. CDR3 sequence (DNA): TGTGCCAGCTCACCACCGGGGGACAGGGGGTCTAGAGGCTACACCTTC. Translation: CASSPPGDRGSRGYTF.

The chain couples TRBV28 to TRBJ2-5; TRBD1 matches at 9 bases. CDR3 length: 14 amino acids. Germline CDR1 reads MDHEN; CDR2 reads SYDVKM. V shed 7 bases and J 4 bases; nucleotides not matched to a gene: 7. DNA of the CDR3: TGTGCCAGCAAGTGGGACAGGGCACTAGAGACCCAGTACTTC. This translates into CASKWDRALETQYF.

The V call is TRBV29-1, the J call TRBJ1-3; 8 nucleotides agree with TRBD1. Trimming removed 7 bases from V and 0 bases from J; junction bases left unmatched: 5. Germline V lookup: CDR1 SQVTM, CDR2 ANQGSEA. The CDR3 covers 14 residues. The CDR3 DNA follows: TGCAGCGCCAAGGGACAGGCCTCTGGAAACACCATATATTTT. Its translation: CSAKGQASGNTIYF.

The chain links TRBV28 to TRBJ2-7; D remains ambiguous. The germline V and J ends were trimmed by 2 bases and 9 bases, with 17 bases remaining between them. The length of the CDR3 is 14 residues. The germline V gene encodes CDR1 MDHEN and CDR2 SYDVKM. The CDR3 DNA follows: TGTGCCAGCAGTTTAAGGACCTCGCAAAAAGGGCAGTACTTC. This codes for CASSLRTSQKGQYF.

This clone was recorded only once. The CDR3 DNA sequence: TGTGCCAGCAGTCCCCAGCCGGGACTCGGAAAACTGTTTTTT. It yields the protein CASSPQPGLGKLFF. The rearrangement joins TRBV28 to TRBJ1-4, with D tentatively TRBD1 (5 bases). Germline V gene lookup returns CDR1 MDHEN and CDR2 SYDVKM. The CDR3 spans 14 residues. V was trimmed by 5 bases and J by 10 bases, leaving 17 bases between them.

The rearrangement joins TRBV27 to TRBJ1-4; weak D call: TRBD1 (5 bases). Trimming pared 7 bases from V and 7 bases from J, leaving 19 bases between. This CDR3 comprises 15 residues. Germline V CDR1 and CDR2: MNHEY, SMNVEV (reference sequence). The CDR3 coding sequence is TGTGCCAGCACCCCGGTGGGGCTCCACCTTGAAAAACTGTTTTTT. This translates into CASTPVGLHLEKLFF.

V usage is TRBV25-1 and J usage is TRBJ2-1; TRBD1 agrees at 9 bases. V shed 4 bases, J shed 4 bases, and the junction held 5 bases outside the gene matches. Germline lookup yields CDR1 MGHDK and CDR2 SYGVNS. The CDR3 is 15 amino acids. The CDR3 sequence is CASSAGTGTYNEQFF. The CDR3 bases are TGTGCCAGCAGTGCCGGGACAGGGACTTACAATGAGCAGTTCTTC.

J is TRBJ2-1 and V is TRBV12-5; no clear D. This CDR3 has 13 residues. Germline loops: CDR1 LGHNT, CDR2 FRNRAP. V was clipped by 2 bases and J by 14 bases, with 16 bases between them. The CDR3, as DNA: TGTGCTAGTGGTTTGACCCCGGACCCGACGGAGTTCTTC. Encoded protein: CASGLTPDPTEFF. Full variable domain (remainder filled in from reference TRBV12-5 and TRBJ2-1): DARVTQTPRHKVTEMGQEVTMRCQPILGHNTVFWYRQTMMQGLELLAYFRNRAPLDDSGMPKDRFSAEMPDATLATLKIQPSEPRDSAVYFCASGLTPDPTEFFGPGTRLTVL.

The rearrangement links TRBV7-8 to TRBJ2-1, with D possibly matching TRBD2 (5 bases). The CDR3 is made up of 15 amino acids. The germline V gene has CDR1 SGHVS and CDR2 FQNEAQ. Trimming pared 1 base from V and 6 bases from J, leaving 13 bases between. In DNA form, the CDR3 reads TGTGCCAGCAGCTTAGAGCCGGGGTTGGGCAATGAGCAGTTCTTC. Amino acids: CASSLEPGLGNEQFF. The whole variable domain, filled in from reference TRBV7-8 and TRBJ2-1, reads GAGVSQSPRYKVAKRGQDVALRCDPISGHVSLFWYQQALGQGPEFLTYFQNEAQLDKSGLPSDRFFAERPEGSVSTLKIQRTQQEDSAVYLCASSLEPGLGNEQFFGPGTRLTVL.

The genes are TRBV3-1 (or the pseudogene TRBV3-2) and TRBJ1-5, with D maybe TRBD1 (5 bases). The CDR3 spans 13 residues. Germline loops: CDR1 LGHDT, CDR2 YNNKEL (reference sequence). The V gene lost 3 bases and the J gene lost 11 bases, with 14 bases spanning the gap. Here the CDR3 reads CASSHGASRSQHF. The CDR3 region has the DNA TGTGCCAGCAGCCACGGGGCTTCAAGATCCCAGCATTTT.

The chain uses TRBV6-5 and TRBJ1-5; D is uncertain. V dropped 5 bases and J dropped 0 bases, with 5 bases sitting between them. CDR1 is MNHEY and CDR2 is SVGAGI in the germline V gene. The length of the CDR3 is 13 residues. CDR3 DNA sequence: TGTGCCAGCAGTCGTGATAGCAATCAGCCCCAGCATTTT. This gives the protein CASSRDSNQPQHF.

This clone came up a few times. CDR3 DNA: TGTGCCAGCAGCTTGGAGGGCTATGAGCAGTTCTTC. This encodes CASSLEGYEQFF. The chain combines TRBV5-6 with TRBJ2-1; no clear D gene. The CDR3 consists of 12 residues. V shed 0 bases and J shed 8 bases, with 6 bases lying between them. The germline CDR1 and CDR2 sequences are SGHDT and YYEEEE. The complete variable domain, with remaining parts taken from reference TRBV5-6 and TRBJ2-1, reads DAGVTQSPTHLIKTRGQQVTLRCSPKSGHDTVSWYQQALGQGPQFIFQYYEEEERQRGNFPDRFSGHQFPNYSSELNVNALLLGDSALYLCASSLEGYEQFFGPGTRLTVL.

The chain couples TRBV2 to TRBJ2-2; D remains ambiguous. CDR3 length: 14 residues. The germline V and J ends were trimmed by 6 bases and 1 base, with 9 bases remaining between them. Per germline, CDR1 SNHLY and CDR2 FYNNEI. For the CDR3, the DNA is TGTGCCAGCAGCCTCTGGATGAACACCGGGGAGCTGTTTTTT. Translated, it gives CASSLWMNTGELFF.

The genes are TRBV10-3 and TRBJ1-2; no clear D. The V end lost 6 bases, the J end lost 1 base, and 6 bases lay between the germline ends. This CDR3 region has 12 residues. CDR1 and CDR2 (germline): ENHRY, SYGVKD. In nucleotides, the CDR3 is TGTGCCATCAGCGGTGATAACTATGGCTACACCTTC. This translates into CAISGDNYGYTF.

The chain recombines TRBV5-6 with TRBJ2-7; the D call may be TRBD1 or TRBD2 (5 bases each). Germline CDR1 SGHDT, CDR2 YYEEEE. The CDR3 spans 11 residues. V was shortened by 4 bases and J by 5 bases, with 7 bases between the two germline ends. CDR3 amino acids: CASSVGDEQYF. CDR3 bases: TGTGCCAGCAGCGTGGGGGACGAGCAGTACTTC.

The count of this clone is one. The rearrangement joins TRBV6-5 to TRBJ2-7; 8 bases agree with TRBD2. The junction had 10 bases not matched to a gene; V was cut back by 6 bases and J by 6 bases. The germline gives CDR1 MNHEY, CDR2 SVGAGI. This CDR3 spans 14 amino acids. CDR3 coding DNA: TGTGCCAGCAGACTTAGCGGGGTCCTCGGCGAGCAGTACTTC. It specifies CASRLSGVLGEQYF.

This chain connects TRBV20-1 to TRBJ1-5; D remains ambiguous. Trimming took 3 bases from V and 2 from J, leaving 14 bases between them. CDR1 and CDR2 (germline): DFQATT, SNEGSKA (reference sequence). This CDR3 is built from 15 residues. The CDR3 nucleotides read TGCAGTGCTAGTTTGGACCCCCCCCGCAATCAGCCCCAGCATTTT. As protein: CSASLDPPRNQPQHF.

This clone showed up just once. This sequence joins TRBV29-1 and TRBJ2-3, with TRBD2 as a possible D gene (6 bases). V dropped 2 bases and J dropped 6 bases, with 12 bases sitting between them. Germline CDR1 reads SQVTM; CDR2 reads ANQGSEA. The CDR3 is 13 residues long. The CDR3 loop reads CSVESRLGDTQYF. Here the CDR3 DNA reads TGCAGCGTTGAATCACGACTAGGCGATACGCAGTATTTT.

The chain joins TRBV11-2 to TRBJ2-4; D is undetermined. The germline CDR1 and CDR2 sequences are SGHAT and FQNNGV. V shed 3 bases and J shed 6 bases, with 12 bases lying between them. CDR3 length equals 14 residues. The CDR3 DNA reads as TGTGCCAGCAGCTTCCCCAGAGAAGGAAACATTCAGTACTTC. It translates to CASSFPREGNIQYF.

This clone was picked up one time. The chain joins TRBV4-2 to TRBJ2-7, with 10 positions matching TRBD1. In germline, CDR1 is LGHNA, CDR2 YNFKEQ. The length of the CDR3 is 16 residues. The V and J ends lost 2 bases and 0 bases, in that order; junction bases with no gene match: 4. The CDR3 is CASSQPRQGASYEQYF. The DNA for the CDR3 is TGTGCCAGCAGCCAACCTAGACAGGGGGCCTCCTACGAGCAGTACTTC.

The chain employs TRBV4-3 and TRBJ2-3, with D perhaps matching TRBD2 (6 bases). Trimming cost V 0 bases and J 0 bases, with 16 bases left between them. The CDR3 runs to 18 residues. Germline-derived CDR1 and CDR2 are LGHNA and YSLEER. The CDR3 loop is CASSQDGGTKFSTDTQYF. The CDR3 DNA sequence: TGCGCCAGCAGCCAAGATGGCGGGACCAAATTTAGCACAGATACGCAGTATTTT.

This sequence joins TRBV27 and TRBJ1-6, with D uncertain. The CDR3 consists of 16 residues. The ends were cut back, 6 bases at V and 8 bases at J, with 20 bases in the middle. Germline assignment: CDR1 MNHEY and CDR2 SMNVEV (reference sequence). The CDR3 is CASRKGAGQMHSPLHF. The CDR3 nucleotides are TGTGCCAGCAGAAAGGGCGCTGGCCAGATGCATTCACCCCTCCACTTT.

The chain carries TRBV19 and TRBJ2-5; D unclear. The CDR3 covers 13 residues. Germline CDR1 and CDR2: LNHDA and SQIVND (reference sequence). Trimming left V 5 bases short and J 1 base short, with 8 bases between. CDR3 DNA sequence: TGTGCCAGTAGTTTCTACGCCCAAGAGACCCAGTACTTC. Amino acids: CASSFYAQETQYF.